The rows below give T cell receptor beta chains drawn from one sample of a study of T cells in Graves' hyperthyroidism and ophthalmopathy. TCRdb reprocessed the multiplex PCR reads via MiXCR and lists one record per CDR3 protein. The sample consists of 550,000 to 650,000 distinct CDR3 sequences, over 11% of them appearing once. The sequenced material came from blood. The origin of the receptors is a woman between 25 and 40 years old with Graves' hyperthyroidism that later progressed to Graves' ophthalmopathy. CDR3s include the opening cysteine and the closing phenylalanine or tryptophan. D genes are given only for firm matches. The size of a clone is reported for some rows only, either as once, few or many, or as a class for expanded clones.

J: TRBJ2-3
V: TRBV4-1
size: many
D: TRBD2
DNA: TGCGCCAGCAGCCCGGGACTAGCACAGAGGGGGGGCACAGATACGCAGTATTTT
CDR3: CASSPGLAQRGGTDTQYF

J: TRBJ2-3
V: TRBV6-2/TRBV6-3
size: many
D: -
DNA: TGTGCCAGCAGTTACGATCGCGGGAGCACAGATACGCAGTATTTT
CDR3: CASSYDRGSTDTQYF

J: TRBJ1-1
V: TRBV9
size: many
D: -
DNA: TGTGCCAGCAGCGTAGGTAGTGAGGGCAACATGAACACTGAAGCTTTCTTT
CDR3: CASSVGSEGNMNTEAFF

J: TRBJ2-7
V: TRBV7-9
size: many
D: -
DNA: TGTGCCAGCAGCTTATCGAGCGACGAGCAGTACTTC
CDR3: CASSLSSDEQYF

J: TRBJ2-3
V: TRBV12-3/TRBV12-4
size: few
D: TRBD2
DNA: TGTGCCAGCAGTTTAGAGAGCGGGAGGTTGGCAGATACGCAGTATTTT
CDR3: CASSLESGRLADTQYF

J: TRBJ2-1
V: TRBV27
size: many
D: -
DNA: TGTGCCAGCAGTTCCGAACTAGTGTCCGTGCAAAATGAGCAGTTCTTC
CDR3: CASSSELVSVQNEQFF

J: TRBJ2-2
V: TRBV30
size: many
D: -
DNA: TGTGCCTGGAGTGTACGGTCAGCGAACACCGGGGAGCTGTTTTTT
CDR3: CAWSVRSANTGELFF

J: TRBJ2-7
V: TRBV29-1
size: many
D: -
DNA: TGCAGCGTTGAAGGGGTTAGATGGGGCAGAAACCTTTCCTACGAGCAGTACTTC
CDR3: CSVEGVRWGRNLSYEQYF

J: TRBJ2-3
V: TRBV5-4
size: few
D: -
DNA: TGTGCCAGCAGCTCTGATGGGACAGATACGCAGTATTTT
CDR3: CASSSDGTDTQYF

J: TRBJ2-7
V: TRBV7-9
size: -
D: -
DNA: TGTGCCAGCAGCTTTTCCACCTACGAGCAGTACTTC
CDR3: CASSFSTYEQYF

J: TRBJ2-1
V: TRBV10-3
size: many
D: TRBD2
DNA: TGTGCCATCAGCGGGACTAGCGGGAGGTCTGAGCAGTTCTTC
CDR3: CAISGTSGRSEQFF

J: TRBJ2-2
V: TRBV28
size: few
D: TRBD1
DNA: TGTGCCAGCACATTCCCGGGACAGGGGACATATTATAACACCGGGGGGCTGTTTTTT
CDR3: CASTFPGQGTYYNTGGLFF

J: TRBJ2-1
V: TRBV5-5
size: -
D: TRBD1
DNA: TGTGCCAGCAGCTTTGCCGGGACAGGGGGCGATGAGCAGTTCTTC
CDR3: CASSFAGTGGDEQFF

J: TRBJ1-5
V: TRBV3-1
size: many
D: -
DNA: TGTGCCAGCAGCCAAGACATACTGGTTCAGCCCCAGCATTTT
CDR3: CASSQDILVQPQHF

J: TRBJ2-3
V: TRBV20-1
size: many
D: -
DNA: TGCAGTGCTAGAAGGTTGGGCACAGATACGCAGTATTTT
CDR3: CSARRLGTDTQYF

J: TRBJ2-6
V: TRBV27
size: many
D: -
DNA: TGTGCCAGCAGTCCCGGACGAAAGTCTGGGGCCAACGTCCTGACTTTC
CDR3: CASSPGRKSGANVLTF